Listed below are T cell receptor beta chains from one sample, sequenced in a study of blood T cells in healthy people across ages. One entry per CDR3 protein, called by TCRdb with MiXCR from the 5' RACE reads. The repertoire holds some 560,000 distinct CDR3 sequences, with about 27% as singletons. This sample was also put to use in a study of T cells of mothers and their children.

The sample taken for sequencing was blood. These receptors were collected from a boy aged 2-15 years in good health. CDR3s leave out the opening cysteine and the closing phenylalanine or tryptophan. Clone size is not always given. Where it is, it says once, few, many or a class for expanded clones.

J gene	clone size	V gene	CDR3 protein
TRBJ1-2	few	TRBV7-9	ASSGFLQAAYYGYT
TRBJ1-4	few	TRBV7-2	ASTLLGGVGEEKLF
TRBJ2-1	-	TRBV7-2	ASSLRVSGPSSYNEQF
TRBJ2-2	-	TRBV2	ASSDFGELL
TRBJ2-1	-	TRBV20-1	SARVPLAGSSYNEQF
TRBJ1-1	-	TRBV7-8	ASSPSRLSTTEAF
TRBJ2-3	-	TRBV9	ASSAEAGITDTQY
TRBJ2-5	few	TRBV7-8	ASSPDRAPGRETQY
TRBJ2-5	-	TRBV27	ASRKDRGLSETQY
TRBJ2-1	-	TRBV7-8	ASSPTAGEQF
TRBJ2-1	-	TRBV2	ASSNQDWALYNEQF
TRBJ1-1	-	TRBV5-1	ASSPLLGWNTEAF
TRBJ2-4	once	TRBV20-1	SASTGGGKNIQY
TRBJ2-5	few	TRBV4-2	ASSQYSQAGGQETQY
TRBJ2-5	-	TRBV5-1	ASSLGANQETQY
TRBJ2-3	-	TRBV11-2	ASSLDAGGPDTQY
TRBJ2-3	-	TRBV6-5	ASSLTSSTDTQY
TRBJ2-5	few	TRBV12-3/TRBV12-4	ASSLAPVGTGGETQY
TRBJ2-3	few	TRBV20-1	SARVERGSTDTQY
TRBJ1-2	few	TRBV10-3	AIKYSLGDYGYT
TRBJ1-3	-	TRBV4-3	ASSQDPGFGNTIY
TRBJ2-7	-	TRBV10-3	AISGTSARTYEQY
TRBJ1-5	few	TRBV2	ASSEDILRARRNQPQH
TRBJ2-7	-	TRBV5-5	ASSRYRGNYEQY
TRBJ2-3	-	TRBV7-8	ASSSGGEYEADTQY
TRBJ1-5	-	TRBV5-6	ASSFGTGGSQPQH
TRBJ1-5	few	TRBV7-2	ASSPRQGGQPQH
TRBJ2-3	few	TRBV6-6	ASSYPPLAGGADTQY
TRBJ1-1	few	TRBV12-3/TRBV12-4	ASRIGEPNTEAF
TRBJ2-3	few	TRBV12-3/TRBV12-4	ASSLARQGTDTQY
TRBJ2-5	-	TRBV23-1	ASSQSGGQGVVETQY
TRBJ1-1	few	TRBV29-1	SVEWDTEAF
TRBJ2-1	-	TRBV27	ASSLAGGPGNEQL
TRBJ1-2	many	TRBV6-1	ASSEARQNYGYT
TRBJ1-1	-	TRBV29-1	SVVAMNTEAF
TRBJ2-7	few	TRBV7-8	ASSLDSRPQY